What follows are 29 T cell receptor beta chains derived from one specimen sequenced in a study of T-cell memory formation after mild COVID-19. TCRdb passed the 5' RACE reads through MiXCR, listing each CDR3 protein once. The table lists a few hundred thousand distinct CDR3 sequences, 15% to 20% of them singletons, with about a fifth in the top ten. Sequencing was performed on PBMCs or a T cell subset sorted from them (not recorded which). The receptors derive from a man aged 18 to 35 who had mild COVID-19 (a few samples of this study predate the infection). Cell type and time point are not known.

There are a few counts of this clonotype. The chain couples TRBV6-5 to TRBJ1-4; D call uncertain. V gave up 6 bases and J gave up 3 bases, with 14 bases separating them. CDR3 length equals 15 residues. From germline, CDR1 is MNHEY and CDR2 SVGAGI. CDR3 region: CASRDAYTPNEKLFF. The CDR3 nucleotides read TGTGCCAGCAGGGACGCCTATACCCCTAATGAAAAACTGTTTTTT.

The rearrangement joins TRBV5-1 to TRBJ2-2; possible D gene TRBD2, 7 bases. CDR3 length equals 15 residues. Germline CDR1 SGHRS, CDR2 YFSETQ. Trimming removed 0 bases at V and 7 bases at J, with 13 bases between. The CDR3 reads CASSLVSGGNGELFF. The DNA for the CDR3 is TGCGCCAGCAGCTTGGTGTCGGGGGGCAACGGGGAGCTGTTTTTT.

Only a few counts were recorded for this clonotype. The chain links TRBV28 to TRBJ2-3, with 7 nucleotides matching TRBD1. V shed 6 bases, J shed 3 bases, and the junction held 9 bases outside the gene matches. The CDR3 sequence is 15 residues long. Germline CDR1 is MDHEN and CDR2 is SYDVKM. The CDR3: CASSPTGAGTDTQYF. The CDR3 coding sequence is TGTGCCAGCAGCCCTACAGGGGCTGGGACAGATACGCAGTATTTT.

This clonotype turned up a few times. The rearrangement links TRBV9 to TRBJ1-1; D ambiguous. Deletions cut 1 base from V and 8 bases from J, with 21 bases between. Germline loops: CDR1 SGDLS, CDR2 YYNGEE. The CDR3 consists of 16 residues. The CDR3 nucleotides are TGTGCCAGCAGCGTAAATGTGTTGACTTCTGCGGTCGAAGCTTTCTTT. Protein product: CASSVNVLTSAVEAFF.

The chain links TRBV6-6 to TRBJ2-4; D is ambiguous. This CDR3 region has 15 residues. The germline gives CDR1 MNHNY, CDR2 SVGAGI (reference sequence). The V and J ends lost 0 bases and 0 bases respectively, with 6 bases between them. This chain's CDR3 is CASSYSGIAKNIQYF. The DNA for the CDR3 is TGTGCCAGCAGTTACTCGGGGATAGCCAAAAACATTCAGTACTTC.

This clonotype showed up many times. The chain employs TRBV12-3 or TRBV12-4 and TRBJ2-7; D might be TRBD1 or TRBD2, each matching 5 bases. This CDR3 has 12 amino acids. V was clipped by 1 base and J by 6 bases, with 7 bases between them. In DNA form, the CDR3 reads TGTGCCAGCAGTTTAGGAGGGGTCGAGCAGTACTTC. It codes for CASSLGGVEQYF.

This clonotype was observed a handful of times. The rearrangement uses TRBV5-4 and TRBJ2-5; 7 nucleotides align to TRBD1. The CDR3 totals 15 residues. The germline CDR1 and CDR2 sequences are SGHNT and YYREEE (reference sequence). Trimming cost V 1 base and J 4 bases; bases outside gene matches: 7. The CDR3 DNA reads as TGTGCCAGCAGCTTGTCCGCGACAGGGATAGAGACCCAGTACTTC. This codes for CASSLSATGIETQYF.

The V and J genes are TRBV5-8 and TRBJ2-4; possible D gene TRBD2, 6 bases. The CDR3 length is 13 residues. Germline V CDR1 and CDR2: SGHTS, YDEGEE. With 6 bases removed from V and 8 bases from J, the gap between germline ends came to 15 bases. CDR3 sequence (DNA): TGTGCCAGCATGATCCCTTCGGGGGACATTCAGTACTTC. This codes for CASMIPSGDIQYF.

The gene calls are TRBV4-2 and TRBJ1-2, with D possibly TRBD1 on 6 matching bases. Trimming stripped 2 bases from V and 5 bases from J, with 12 bases between. This CDR3 contains 14 residues. The germline CDR1 and CDR2 sequences are LGHNA and YNFKEQ. In DNA form, the CDR3 reads TGTGCCAGCAGCCAACCGGGGGCTGGGTATGGCTACACCTTC. Protein product: CASSQPGAGYGYTF.

This clonotype occurred a few times. This sequence joins TRBV7-8 and TRBJ1-2, with D possibly matching TRBD1 (6 bases). Per germline, CDR1 SGHVS and CDR2 FQNEAQ. V was pared by 5 bases and J by 7 bases, with 20 bases between. CDR3 size: 15 residues. DNA of the CDR3: TGTGCCAGCAGCCCCTGGGGGCAGGGAATTGGTGGCTACACCTTC. Its protein is CASSPWGQGIGGYTF.

This clonotype was counted only a few times. This sequence joins TRBV6-2 or TRBV6-3 and TRBJ1-2; TRBD1 matches at 7 bases. The CDR3 totals 15 residues. Germline trimming cut 2 bases from V and 2 bases from J; bases unmatched to any gene: 5. Germline V CDR1 and CDR2: MNHEY, SVGEGT. The CDR3 DNA sequence: TGTGCCAGCAGTTACCCCTCGGGACAGAACTATGGCTACACCTTC. Amino acid sequence: CASSYPSGQNYGYTF.

This clonotype was counted between two and nine times. This chain uses TRBV7-2 with TRBJ2-2, with 10 bases that match TRBD2. V gave up 4 bases and J gave up 3 bases; unmatched junction bases: 5. CDR1 SGHTA and CDR2 FQGNSA come from the germline V gene. The CDR3 is 16 residues long. The CDR3 is CASSWTGTSDTGELFF. The CDR3, as DNA: TGTGCCAGCAGCTGGACCGGGACTAGCGACACCGGGGAGCTGTTTTTT.

The chain couples TRBV28 to TRBJ2-5; D might be TRBD1 (6 bases). The CDR3 loop spans 16 amino acids. CDR1 and CDR2 from the germline V gene are MDHEN and SYDVKM. Trimming took 4 bases from V and 5 from J, leaving 20 bases between them. The CDR3 nucleotides read TGTGCCAGCAGTTCTCCCAGGGGCAAGGAAAGGGAGACCCAGTACTTC. Amino acid sequence: CASSSPRGKERETQYF.

J is TRBJ2-1 and V is TRBV20-1; 9 bases are a match to TRBD2. Germline loops: CDR1 DFQATT, CDR2 SNEGSKA (reference sequence). The CDR3 has 15 residues. The junction had 8 bases not matched to a gene; V was cut back by 3 bases and J by 5 bases. CDR3 residues: CSASGVRGGNNEQFF. The CDR3 DNA reads as TGCAGTGCTAGCGGTGTGCGGGGGGGCAACAATGAGCAGTTCTTC.

This clonotype appeared a few times. The rearrangement uses TRBV7-9 and TRBJ2-3; D is possibly TRBD1 (5 bases). CDR1 is SEHNR, CDR2 FQNEAQ, per germline (reference sequence). The germline V and J ends were trimmed by 3 bases and 2 bases, with 9 bases remaining between them. The CDR3 sequence is 14 residues long. CDR3 region: CASSLGLLTDTQYF. The CDR3 DNA reads TGTGCCAGCAGCTTGGGGCTGCTCACAGATACGCAGTATTTT.

This clonotype was recorded a few times. The V call is TRBV28, the J call TRBJ1-2; unclear D gene. The CDR3 runs 12 residues. Germline CDR1 MDHEN, CDR2 SYDVKM. V was cut by 5 bases and J by 8 bases, with 12 bases left in between. The CDR3 sequence: CASSPGFRGYTF. DNA of the CDR3: TGTGCCAGCAGTCCGGGTTTTCGGGGCTACACCTTC.

The gene calls are TRBV6-6 and TRBJ1-5; 8 nucleotides line up with TRBD1. Germline V gives CDR1 MNHNY, CDR2 SVGAGI (reference sequence). J was trimmed by 6 bases and V by 7 bases; bases with no gene match: 8. The CDR3 sequence is 14 residues long. Here the CDR3 reads CASTESGGGQPQHF. The CDR3 DNA follows: TGTGCCAGCACCGAATCAGGGGGCGGTCAGCCCCAGCATTTT.

J is TRBJ2-1 and V is TRBV4-3; perhaps D is TRBD1 or TRBD2 (5 bases each). Germline CDR1 and CDR2: LGHNA and YSLEER. The ends were cut back, 0 bases at V and 5 bases at J, with 11 bases in the middle. This CDR3 is 15 amino acids long. CDR3 protein: CASSQDWDLNNEQFF. CDR3 DNA sequence: TGCGCCAGCAGCCAAGATTGGGACCTCAACAATGAGCAGTTCTTC.

This clonotype has more than one count but fewer than ten. The rearrangement joins TRBV2 to TRBJ2-3; D is unclear. The V gene lost 7 bases and the J gene lost 7 bases, with 21 bases spanning the gap. Germline CDR1 is SNHLY and CDR2 is FYNNEI. CDR3 length equals 15 residues. CDR3 region: CASTFRTDGRYTQYF. DNA of the CDR3: TGTGCCAGCACCTTCCGGACCGACGGCCGATATACGCAGTATTTT.

The gene calls are TRBV6-5 and TRBJ1-6; D gene ambiguous. The CDR3 spans 12 residues. V lost 7 bases and J 7 bases, leaving 8 bases between the germline ends. CDR1 MNHEY and CDR2 SVGAGI come from the germline V gene. The CDR3 reads CASKRPNSPLHF. Written as DNA, the CDR3 is TGTGCCAGCAAACGGCCCAATTCACCCCTCCACTTT.

V gene TRBV7-2 combines with J gene TRBJ2-3, with 11 bases aligning to TRBD2. With V trimmed by 5 bases and J by 4 bases, 8 bases remained unmatched. CDR3 length equals 16 residues. CDR1 is SGHTA and CDR2 is FQGNSA in the germline V gene. This chain's CDR3 is CASSAMTSGDADTQYF. Here the CDR3 DNA reads TGTGCCAGCAGCGCCATGACTAGCGGGGACGCAGATACGCAGTATTTT.

This clonotype showed up many times. This chain connects TRBV12-3 or TRBV12-4 to TRBJ1-5, with D possibly matching TRBD1 (6 bases). The V end was cut by 7 bases, the J end by 3 bases, with 13 bases between. This CDR3 has 14 residues. The CDR3 region is CASNLQGFNQPQHF. The CDR3 DNA sequence: TGTGCCAGCAATCTACAGGGTTTCAATCAGCCCCAGCATTTT.

The CDR3 DNA is TGCGCCAGCAGCTTGGCCACCGGGTTCGGGGAGCTGTTTTTT. Encoded protein: CASSLATGFGELFF. The chain is built from TRBV5-1 and TRBJ2-2; D not certain. The CDR3 length is 14 residues. V was pared by 0 bases and J by 7 bases, with 10 bases between. Looked up from germline, CDR1 is SGHRS and CDR2 is YFSETQ.

This clonotype has a count of ten or more. The genes are TRBV29-1 and TRBJ2-7; D is ambiguous. CDR1 and CDR2 from the germline V gene are SQVTM and ANQGSEA. This CDR3 comprises 12 residues. V shed 4 bases and J shed 1 base, with 8 bases lying between them. CDR3 coding DNA: TGCAGCGTTGGGGATACATCCTACGAGCAGTACTTC. This encodes CSVGDTSYEQYF.

The chain couples TRBV10-3 to TRBJ2-7; 11 bases line up with TRBD2. The CDR3 has 17 amino acids. V trimming: 4 bases; J trimming: 0 bases; junction bases outside the gene matches: 8. Germline CDR1 ENHRY, CDR2 SYGVKD. This CDR3 is CAISARGTSGLSYEQYF. CDR3 DNA sequence: TGTGCCATCAGTGCCCGAGGGACTAGCGGCCTCTCCTACGAGCAGTACTTC.

This clonotype was observed a handful of times. This chain links TRBV11-2 with TRBJ1-6; D is uncertain. The V end was cut by 5 bases, the J end by 10 bases, with 6 bases between. This CDR3 has 11 amino acids. Germline lookup yields CDR1 SGHAT and CDR2 FQNNGV. The CDR3 DNA sequence: TGTGCCAGCAGCCAAATCTCACCCCTCCACTTT. Encoded protein: CASSQISPLHF.

V usage is TRBV7-2 and J usage is TRBJ1-5; D uncertain. The CDR3 loop spans 16 amino acids. Germline V gene sequence: CDR1 SGHTA, CDR2 FQGNSA. Trimming pared 5 bases from V and 3 bases from J, leaving 17 bases between. The CDR3 nucleotides read TGTGCCAGCAGCCATCCCCCTGGCGGTTACAATCAGCCCCAGCATTTT. Amino acid sequence: CASSHPPGGYNQPQHF.

The chain has TRBV12-3 or TRBV12-4 and TRBJ2-5, with TRBD2 as a possible D gene (7 bases). The CDR3 spans 17 residues. Trimming cost V 5 bases and J 0 bases, with 19 bases left between them. This chain's CDR3 is CASSIGGASGYQETQYF. In nucleotides, the CDR3 is TGTGCCAGCAGTATTGGGGGGGCTAGCGGATACCAAGAGACCCAGTACTTC.

A few counts support this clonotype. The V call is TRBV5-4, the J call TRBJ1-2, with 9 bases aligning to TRBD1. Germline loops: CDR1 SGHNT, CDR2 YYREEE (reference sequence). This CDR3 is 13 amino acids long. Unmatched junction bases numbered 2, after V lost 2 bases and J lost 6 bases. CDR3 sequence (DNA): TGTGCCAGCAGCTTACAGGGGGCTGATGGCTACACCTTC. It codes for CASSLQGADGYTF. Full variable domain (missing parts from reference TRBV5-4 and TRBJ1-2): ETGVTQSPTHLIKTRGQQVTLRCSSQSGHNTVSWYQQALGQGPQFIFQYYREEENGRGNFPPRFSGLQFPNYSSELNVNALELDDSALYLCASSLQGADGYTFGSGTRLTVV.